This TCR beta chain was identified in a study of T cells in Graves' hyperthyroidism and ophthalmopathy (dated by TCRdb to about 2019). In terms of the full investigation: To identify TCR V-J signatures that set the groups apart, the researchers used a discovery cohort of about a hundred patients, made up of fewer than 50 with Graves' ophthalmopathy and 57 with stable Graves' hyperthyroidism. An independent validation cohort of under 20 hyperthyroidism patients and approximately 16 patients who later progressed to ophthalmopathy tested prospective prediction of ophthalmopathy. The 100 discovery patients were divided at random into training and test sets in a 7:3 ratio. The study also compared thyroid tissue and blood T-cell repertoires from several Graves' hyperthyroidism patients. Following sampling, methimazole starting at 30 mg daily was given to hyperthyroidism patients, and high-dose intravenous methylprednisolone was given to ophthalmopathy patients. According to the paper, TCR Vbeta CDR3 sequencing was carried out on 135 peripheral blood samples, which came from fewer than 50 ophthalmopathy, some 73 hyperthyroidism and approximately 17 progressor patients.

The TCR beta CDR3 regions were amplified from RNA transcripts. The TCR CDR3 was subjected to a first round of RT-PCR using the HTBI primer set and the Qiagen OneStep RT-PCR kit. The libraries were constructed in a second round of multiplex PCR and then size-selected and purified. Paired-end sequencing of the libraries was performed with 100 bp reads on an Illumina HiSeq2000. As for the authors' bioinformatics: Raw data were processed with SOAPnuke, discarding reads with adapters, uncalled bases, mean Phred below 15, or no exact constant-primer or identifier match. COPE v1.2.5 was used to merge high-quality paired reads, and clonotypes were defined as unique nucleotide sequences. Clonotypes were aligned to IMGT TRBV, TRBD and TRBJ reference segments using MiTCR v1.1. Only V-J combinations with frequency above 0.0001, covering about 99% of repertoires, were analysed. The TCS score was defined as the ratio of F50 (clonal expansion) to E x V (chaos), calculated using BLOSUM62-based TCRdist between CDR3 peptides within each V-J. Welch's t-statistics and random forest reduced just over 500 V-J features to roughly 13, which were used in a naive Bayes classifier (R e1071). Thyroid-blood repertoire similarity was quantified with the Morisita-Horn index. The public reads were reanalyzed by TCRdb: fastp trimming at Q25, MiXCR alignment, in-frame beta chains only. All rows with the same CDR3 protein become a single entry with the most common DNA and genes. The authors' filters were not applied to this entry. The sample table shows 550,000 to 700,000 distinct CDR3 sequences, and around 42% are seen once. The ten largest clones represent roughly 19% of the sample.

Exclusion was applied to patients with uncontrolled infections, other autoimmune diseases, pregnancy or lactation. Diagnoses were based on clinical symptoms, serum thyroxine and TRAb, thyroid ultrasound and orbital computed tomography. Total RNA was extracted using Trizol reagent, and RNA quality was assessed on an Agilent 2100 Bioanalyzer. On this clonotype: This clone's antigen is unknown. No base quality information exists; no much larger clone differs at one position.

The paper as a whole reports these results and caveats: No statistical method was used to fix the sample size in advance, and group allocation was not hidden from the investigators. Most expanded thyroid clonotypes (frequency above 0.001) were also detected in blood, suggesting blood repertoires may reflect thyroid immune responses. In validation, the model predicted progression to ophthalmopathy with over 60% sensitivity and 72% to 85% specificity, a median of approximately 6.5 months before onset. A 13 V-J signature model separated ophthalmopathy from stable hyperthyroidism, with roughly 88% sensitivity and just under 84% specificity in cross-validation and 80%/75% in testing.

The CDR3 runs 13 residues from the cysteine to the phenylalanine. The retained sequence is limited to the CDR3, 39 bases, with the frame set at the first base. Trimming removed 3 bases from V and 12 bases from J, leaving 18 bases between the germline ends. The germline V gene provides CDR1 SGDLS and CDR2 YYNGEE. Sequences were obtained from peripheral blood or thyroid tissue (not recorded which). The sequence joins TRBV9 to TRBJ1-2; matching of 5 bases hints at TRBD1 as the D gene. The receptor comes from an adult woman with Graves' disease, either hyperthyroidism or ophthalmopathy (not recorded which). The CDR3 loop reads CASSAVPGRANTF. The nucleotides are TGTGCCAGCAGCGCCGTCCCGGGACGTGCGAACACCTTC.